This record covers a single T cell receptor (beta chain). Its specificity is unknown. The lymph nodes were axillary draining lymph nodes from breast cancer patients. These data originate in a study of breast tumors, draining lymph nodes, adjacent tissues. Regarding the study as a whole: Compared with lymph nodes, tumors were less diverse; compared with nontumor tissue, more. Data only fit, rather than demonstrated, lymph node origin of most tumor T cells.

The CDR3 is 14 amino acids. CDR1 is LNHDA, CDR2 SQIVND, per germline (reference sequence). The ends lost 4 bases at V and 7 bases at J; junction bases unmatched: 6. TCRdb independently ran MiXCR on the multiplex PCR reads; one entry per CDR3 protein. Seen here are roughly 100,000 distinct CDR3 sequences, about 31% observed once, and the top ten hold around 6%. V gene TRBV19 combines with J gene TRBJ1-5, with 8 bases identical to TRBD1. This TCR was sampled from a female donor with breast cancer. Some clones in this sample may be carry-over from other donors' samples. Source material: axillary lymph node tissue. CDR3 DNA: TGTGCCAGTAGTAAGACAGGGGTTGGGCAGCCCCAGCATTTT. Translation: CASSKTGVGQPQHF.